In its sample, the clone carrying this T cell receptor beta chain was seen a few times. The antigen remains unidentified. The entry originates in a study of human T cells and chemical hapten exposure. Looking at the study overall: During the roughly 24-week study period, patients had diphenylcyclopropenone applied to the scalp every week. The patients, most of them female, presented with alopecia areata, totalis or universalis. Whole-study findings and limits: Sensitizing with DPC caused no change in TCRs above 1 in 1000 frequency. Relative to control repertoires, expanded TCRs gave rise to significantly more large CDR3 similarity clusters.

TCRdb ran MiXCR on the RACE reads and lists one entry per CDR3 protein. This table has about 360,000 distinct CDR3 sequences, about 4.4% appearing once. Documented time point: patch test 1, 2 weeks after DPC sensitization. Treatment reported: therapeutic diphenylcyclopropenone sensitization with weekly scalp DPC. The CDR3 length is 12 residues. CDR1 is SQVTM, CDR2 ANQGSEA, per germline. V lost 4 bases to trimming and J lost 10 bases; unmatched junction nucleotides: 8. The TCR was taken from a woman between 45 and 60 years old with alopecia areata. Some clones in this sample may be carry-over from other donors' samples. Sequencing was performed on whole blood, taken in connection with sensitization to the hapten diphenylcyclopropenone (DPC). This sequence joins TRBV29-1 and TRBJ1-2, with 8 positions matching TRBD1. CDR3 residues: CSVVTGQGDYTF. CDR3 sequence (DNA): TGCAGCGTTGTTACTGGACAGGGCGACTACACCTTC.